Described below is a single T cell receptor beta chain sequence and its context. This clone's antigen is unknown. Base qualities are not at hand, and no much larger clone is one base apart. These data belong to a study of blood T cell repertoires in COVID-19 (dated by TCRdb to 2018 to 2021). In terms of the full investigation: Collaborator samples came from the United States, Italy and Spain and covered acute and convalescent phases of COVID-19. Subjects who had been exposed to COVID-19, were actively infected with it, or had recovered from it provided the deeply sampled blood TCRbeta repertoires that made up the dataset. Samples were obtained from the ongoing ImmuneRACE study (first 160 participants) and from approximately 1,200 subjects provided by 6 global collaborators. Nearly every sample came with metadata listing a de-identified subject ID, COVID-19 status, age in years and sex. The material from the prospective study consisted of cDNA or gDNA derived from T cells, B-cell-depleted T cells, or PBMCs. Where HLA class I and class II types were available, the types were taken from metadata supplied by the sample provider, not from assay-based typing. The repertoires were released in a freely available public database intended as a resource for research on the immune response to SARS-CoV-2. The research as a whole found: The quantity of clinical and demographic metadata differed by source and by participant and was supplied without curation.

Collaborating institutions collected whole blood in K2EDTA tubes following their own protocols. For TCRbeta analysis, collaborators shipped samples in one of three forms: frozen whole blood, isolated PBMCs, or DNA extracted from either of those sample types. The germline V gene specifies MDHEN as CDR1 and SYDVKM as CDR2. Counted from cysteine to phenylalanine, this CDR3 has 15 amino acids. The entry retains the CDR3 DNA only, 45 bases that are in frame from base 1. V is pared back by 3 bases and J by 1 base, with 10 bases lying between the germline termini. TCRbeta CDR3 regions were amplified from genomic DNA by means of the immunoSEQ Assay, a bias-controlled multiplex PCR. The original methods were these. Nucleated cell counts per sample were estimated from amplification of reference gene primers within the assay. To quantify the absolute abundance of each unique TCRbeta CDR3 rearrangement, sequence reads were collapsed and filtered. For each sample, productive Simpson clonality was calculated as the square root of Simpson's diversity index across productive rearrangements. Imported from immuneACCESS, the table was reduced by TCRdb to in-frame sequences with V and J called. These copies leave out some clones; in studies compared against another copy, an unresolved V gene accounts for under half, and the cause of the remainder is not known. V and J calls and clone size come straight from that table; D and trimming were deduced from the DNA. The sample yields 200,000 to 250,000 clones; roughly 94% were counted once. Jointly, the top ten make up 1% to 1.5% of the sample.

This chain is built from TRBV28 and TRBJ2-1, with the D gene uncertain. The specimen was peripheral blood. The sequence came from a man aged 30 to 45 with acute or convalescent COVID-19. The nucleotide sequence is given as TGTGCCAGCAGTTTCGTGAGTATTTCCTACAATGAGCAGTTCTTC. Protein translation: CASSFVSISYNEQFF.